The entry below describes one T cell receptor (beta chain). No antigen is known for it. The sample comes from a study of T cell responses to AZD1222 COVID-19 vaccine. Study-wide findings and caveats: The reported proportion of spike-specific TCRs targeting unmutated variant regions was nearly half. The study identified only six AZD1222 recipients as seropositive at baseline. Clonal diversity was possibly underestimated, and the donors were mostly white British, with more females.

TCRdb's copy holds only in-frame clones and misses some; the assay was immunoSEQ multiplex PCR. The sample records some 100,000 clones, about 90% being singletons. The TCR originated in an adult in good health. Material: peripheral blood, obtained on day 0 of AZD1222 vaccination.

The CDR3 sequence is CATSTPGLSGSGNTIYF. The CDR3 region has the DNA TGTGCCACCAGCACCCCTGGGTTATCGGGGTCTGGAAACACCATATATTTT. V usage is TRBV15 and J usage is TRBJ1-3, with no clear D. Germline-derived CDR1 and CDR2 are LNHNV and YYDKDF (reference sequence). Trimming left V 4 bases short and J 1 base short, with 17 bases between. This CDR3 is 17 amino acids long. Full variable domain (missing parts from reference TRBV15 and TRBJ1-3): DAMVIQNPRYQVTQFGKPVTLSCSQTLNHNVMYWYQQKSSQAPKLLFHYYDKDFNNEADTPDNFQSRRPNTSFCFLDIRSPGLGDTAMYLCATSTPGLSGSGNTIYFGEGSWLTVV.